This T cell receptor beta chain was identified during a study of identical twins. Study outcomes and limitations: Twins shared out-of-frame alpha sequences with excess low generation probability. Memory repertoires showed no such pattern, whereas abundant cord blood beta clonotypes carried fewer insertions.

Each CDR3 protein is one row after TCRdb ran MiXCR on the 5' RACE reads. The sample consists of 750,000 to 950,000 distinct CDR3 sequences, more than 9% of them appearing once. A remark on this clonotype: Its specificity is not known.

The same data also contributed to another study, on yellow fever vaccine responses in identical twins.

The sequence came from a woman aged 18-29 years in good health. Sequencing was carried out using PBMCs.

Here the CDR3 reads CASSWGQGGSEAFF. In nucleotides, the CDR3 is TGTGCCAGCTCATGGGGACAGGGGGGATCTGAAGCTTTCTTT. This chain connects TRBV18 to TRBJ1-1, with 11 bases fitting TRBD1. With V trimmed by 5 bases and J by 6 bases, 5 bases remained unmatched. CDR3 size: 14 residues. Per germline, CDR1 KGHSH and CDR2 LQKENI.